The text below deals with one TCR beta chain. Its antigen remains unknown. Germline V CDR1 and CDR2: SGHTA, FQGNSA. The J segment lost 6 bases and the V segment lost 2 bases, leaving 7 bases of the junction unmatched. The CDR3 is 14 amino acids. Repertoires were generated with immunoSEQ multiplex PCR, while TCRdb's copy carries only in-frame clones and drops some. The table shows under 130,000 clones, with around 96% occurring only once. These data originate in a study of T cell responses to AZD1222 COVID-19 vaccine. Overall study results and limits: All repertoire sampling was performed exclusively after the peak T cell response. Baseline serostatus was positive in only six AZD1222 recipients. Among the donors, most were white British and more were female, and clonal diversity was possibly underestimated. Spike-specific TCR breadth rose after two AZD1222 doses, and depth rose as well.

This specimen consisted of peripheral blood, obtained on day 0 of AZD1222 vaccination. V gene TRBV7-2 combines with J gene TRBJ2-7; 7 nucleotides line up with TRBD2. This TCR was sampled from an adult in good health. CDR3 sequence: CASSLFAGVTEQYF. The CDR3, as DNA: TGTGCCAGCAGCTTATTCGCGGGAGTAACCGAGCAGTACTTC.